Below, 2 T cell receptor beta chains from the same sample are listed, as sequenced in a study of early T cells in non-severe SARS-CoV-2 infection (dated by TCRdb to about 2021). The library relied on 5' RACE. Sequencing used a NextSeq 500. TCRdb applied fastp at Q25 and MiXCR to the public reads, then kept only in-frame beta chains. All rows with the same CDR3 protein become a single entry with the most common DNA and genes. The sample table records about 31,000 distinct CDR3 sequences; 5% to 7% of these occur just once. In total, the top ten clones hold over 20% of the sample. Sequences were obtained from whole blood. These receptors were obtained from an adult who was a healthcare worker with PCR-confirmed SARS-CoV-2 infection or an uninfected control (not recorded which).

This clonotype was found many times. The rearrangement joins TRBV30 to TRBJ2-7; TRBD1 aligns across 10 bases. The germline gives CDR1 GTSNPN, CDR2 SVGIG (reference sequence). The CDR3 is 14 amino acids. The J segment lost 0 bases and the V segment lost 5 bases, leaving 4 bases of the junction unmatched. CDR3 in amino acids: CAWGTGANSYEQYF. The CDR3 nucleotides read TGTGCCTGGGGGACAGGGGCGAACTCCTACGAGCAGTACTTC.

This clonotype came up many times. This chain connects TRBV2 to TRBJ2-3, with D possibly TRBD1 on 5 matching bases. The CDR3 contains 16 residues. Per germline, CDR1 SNHLY and CDR2 FYNNEI. Trimming removed 5 bases from V and 2 bases from J, with 17 bases in between. The CDR3 sequence: CASSQGQDIFTDTQYF. The CDR3 nucleotides read TGTGCCAGCAGTCAGGGCCAAGATATTTTCACAGATACGCAGTATTTT.